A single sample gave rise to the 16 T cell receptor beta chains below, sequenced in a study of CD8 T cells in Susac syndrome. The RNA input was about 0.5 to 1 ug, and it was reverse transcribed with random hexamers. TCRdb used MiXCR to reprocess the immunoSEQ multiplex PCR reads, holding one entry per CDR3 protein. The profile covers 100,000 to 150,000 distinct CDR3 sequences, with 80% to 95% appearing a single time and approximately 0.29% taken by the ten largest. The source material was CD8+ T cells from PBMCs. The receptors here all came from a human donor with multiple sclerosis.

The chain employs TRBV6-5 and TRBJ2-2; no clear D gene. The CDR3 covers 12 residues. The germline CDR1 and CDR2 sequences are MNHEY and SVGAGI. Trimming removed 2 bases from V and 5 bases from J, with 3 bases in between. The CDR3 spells CASSYRTGELFF. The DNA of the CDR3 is TGTGCCAGCAGTTACCGGACCGGGGAGCTGTTTTTT.

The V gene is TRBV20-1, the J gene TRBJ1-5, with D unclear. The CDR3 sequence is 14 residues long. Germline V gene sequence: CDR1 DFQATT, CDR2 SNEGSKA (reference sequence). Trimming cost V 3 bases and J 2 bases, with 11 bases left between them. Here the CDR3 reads CSARVGFGNQPQHF. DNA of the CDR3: TGCAGTGCTAGGGTGGGGTTCGGCAATCAGCCCCAGCATTTT.

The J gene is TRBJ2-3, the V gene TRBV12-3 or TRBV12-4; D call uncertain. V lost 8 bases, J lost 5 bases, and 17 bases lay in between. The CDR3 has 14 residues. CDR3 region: CASQPPATRDTQYF. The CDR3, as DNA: TGTGCCAGCCAACCTCCCGCAACGCGAGATACGCAGTATTTT.

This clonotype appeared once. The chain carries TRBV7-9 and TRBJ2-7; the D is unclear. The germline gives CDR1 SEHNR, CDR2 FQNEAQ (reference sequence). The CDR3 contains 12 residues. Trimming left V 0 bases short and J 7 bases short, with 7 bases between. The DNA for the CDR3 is TGTGCCAGCAGCTTAGCAGGGCGTGAGCAGTACTTC. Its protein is CASSLAGREQYF.

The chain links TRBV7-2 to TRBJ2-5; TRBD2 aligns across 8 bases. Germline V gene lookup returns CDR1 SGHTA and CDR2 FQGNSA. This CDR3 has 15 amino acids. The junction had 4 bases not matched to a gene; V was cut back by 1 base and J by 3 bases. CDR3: CASSLDLLAEETQYF. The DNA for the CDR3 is TGTGCCAGCAGCTTAGATCTACTAGCGGAAGAGACCCAGTACTTC.

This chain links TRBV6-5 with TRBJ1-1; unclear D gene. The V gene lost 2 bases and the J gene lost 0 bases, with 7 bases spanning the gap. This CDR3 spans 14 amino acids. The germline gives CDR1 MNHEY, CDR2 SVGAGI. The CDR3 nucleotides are TGTGCCAGCAGTTACCGGGCCCTGAACACTGAAGCTTTCTTT. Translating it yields CASSYRALNTEAFF.

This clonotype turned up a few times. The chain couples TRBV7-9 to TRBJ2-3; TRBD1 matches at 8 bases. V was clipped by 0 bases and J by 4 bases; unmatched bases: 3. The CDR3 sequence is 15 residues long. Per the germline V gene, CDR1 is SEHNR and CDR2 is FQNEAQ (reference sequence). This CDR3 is CASSLARGRADTQYF. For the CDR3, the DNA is TGTGCCAGCAGCTTAGCCAGGGGGCGGGCAGATACGCAGTATTTT. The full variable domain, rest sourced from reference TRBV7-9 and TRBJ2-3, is DTGVSQNPRHKITKRGQNVTFRCDPISEHNRLYWYRQTLGQGPEFLTYFQNEAQLEKSRLLSDRFSAERPKGSFSTLEIQRTEQGDSAMYLCASSLARGRADTQYFGPGTRLTVL.

DNA of the CDR3: TGTGCCACCAGCAGAGTGGGGTCCCCAGGAGGGGAGACCCAGTACTTC. Residues: CATSRVGSPGGETQYF. The V and J genes are TRBV15 and TRBJ2-5; D possibly corresponds to TRBD2 (6 bases). CDR1 LNHNV and CDR2 YYDKDF come from the germline V gene (reference sequence). The CDR3 is 16 residues long. Trimming shortened V by 1 base and J by 5 bases, and 17 bases separated the two germline ends.

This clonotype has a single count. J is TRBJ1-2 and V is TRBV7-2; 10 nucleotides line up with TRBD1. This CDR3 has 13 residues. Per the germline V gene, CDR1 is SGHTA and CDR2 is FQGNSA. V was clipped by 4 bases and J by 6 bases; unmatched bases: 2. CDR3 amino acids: CASSSGTGDGYTF. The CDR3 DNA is TGTGCCAGCAGCTCCGGGACAGGGGATGGCTACACCTTC.

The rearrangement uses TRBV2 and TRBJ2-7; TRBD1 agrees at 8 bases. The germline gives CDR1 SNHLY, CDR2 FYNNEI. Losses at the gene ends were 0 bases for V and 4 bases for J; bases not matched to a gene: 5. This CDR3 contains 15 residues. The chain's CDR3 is CASSEAPGQGYEQYF. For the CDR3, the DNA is TGTGCCAGCAGTGAAGCGCCCGGACAGGGTTACGAGCAGTACTTC.

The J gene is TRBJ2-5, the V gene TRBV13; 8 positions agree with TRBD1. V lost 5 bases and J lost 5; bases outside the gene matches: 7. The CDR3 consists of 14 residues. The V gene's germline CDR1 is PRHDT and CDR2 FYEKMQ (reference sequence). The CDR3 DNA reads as TGTGCCAGCAGCCCACGGGACAGGTGGGAGACCCAGTACTTC. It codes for CASSPRDRWETQYF.

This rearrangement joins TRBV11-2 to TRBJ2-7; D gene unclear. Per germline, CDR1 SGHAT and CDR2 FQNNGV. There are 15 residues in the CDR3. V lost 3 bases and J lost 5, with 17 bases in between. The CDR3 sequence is CASSFGYLLSNEQYV. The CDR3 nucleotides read TGTGCCAGCAGCTTCGGGTATCTGCTTTCGAACGAGCAGTACGTC.

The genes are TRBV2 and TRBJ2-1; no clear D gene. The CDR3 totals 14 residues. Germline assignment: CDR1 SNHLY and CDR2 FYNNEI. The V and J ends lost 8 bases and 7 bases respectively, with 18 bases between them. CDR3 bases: TGTGCCAGCCTCATACTCGGGCGAGGTAATGAGCAGTTCTTC. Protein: CASLILGRGNEQFF.

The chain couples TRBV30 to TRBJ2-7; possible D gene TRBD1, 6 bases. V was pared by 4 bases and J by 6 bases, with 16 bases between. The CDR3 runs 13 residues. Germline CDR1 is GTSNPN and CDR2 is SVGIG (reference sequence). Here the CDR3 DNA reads TGTGCCTGGACGGGACAAGAAGGTGGCGAGCAGTACTTC. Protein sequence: CAWTGQEGGEQYF.

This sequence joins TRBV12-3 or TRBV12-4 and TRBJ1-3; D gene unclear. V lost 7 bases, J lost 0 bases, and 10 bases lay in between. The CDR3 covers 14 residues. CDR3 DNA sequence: TGTGCCAGCATGGATGGAACCTCTGGAAACACCATATATTTT. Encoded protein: CASMDGTSGNTIYF.

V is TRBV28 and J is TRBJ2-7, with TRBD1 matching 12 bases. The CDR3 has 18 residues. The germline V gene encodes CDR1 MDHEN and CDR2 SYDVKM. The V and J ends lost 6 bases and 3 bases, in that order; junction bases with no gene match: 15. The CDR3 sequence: CASSPLRGQGAYSYEQYF. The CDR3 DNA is TGTGCCAGCAGCCCCCTCCGGGGACAGGGGGCGTATAGCTACGAGCAGTACTTC. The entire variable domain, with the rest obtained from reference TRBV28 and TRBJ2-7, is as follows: DVKVTQSSRYLVKRTGEKVFLECVQDMDHENMFWYRQDPGLGLRLIYFSYDVKMKEKGDIPEGYSVSREKKERFSLILESASTNQTSMYLCASSPLRGQGAYSYEQYFGPGTRLTVT.